The present TCR beta chain was sequenced within a study of blood T cell repertoires in COVID-19. Study context: COVID-19 samples, acute and convalescent, were from the United States, Italy and Spain. The analysed material was cDNA or gDNA that came from T cells, B-cell-depleted T cells, or PBMCs.

Methods used by the authors: For nucleated cells, counts were estimated from reference gene primer amplification. The protocol was immunoSEQ multiplex PCR, while the TCRdb copy is restricted to in-frame clones and leaves out a portion. V and J calls and clone size are copied from that table; D and trimming were computed from the DNA. This repertoire shows about 110,000 clones, less than 75% found once; its top ten account for less than 2%. Germline V lookup: CDR1 SGHRS, CDR2 YFSETQ. The CDR3 totals 15 residues. After removal of 6 bases from V and 6 bases from J, the junction contained 9 bases not matched to a gene.

The TCR was taken from a woman between 35 and 50 years old with acute or convalescent COVID-19. V is TRBV5-1 and J is TRBJ2-2; TRBD1 aligns across 9 bases. The sample comprised peripheral blood. The CDR3 sequence: CASNSGQGFPGELFF. The DNA for the CDR3 is TGCGCCAGCAACTCGGGACAGGGATTCCCCGGGGAGCTGTTTTTT.